These 32 T cell receptor beta chains originate from one sample sequenced in a study of shared clonotypes between healthy human individuals. TCRdb's copy holds only in-frame clones and misses some; the assay was immunoSEQ multiplex PCR. The sample consists of hundreds of thousands of clones, about 74% of them appearing once. The sequencing input was memory CD4+ T cells sorted from blood. As for subset: CD45RA-negative fraction. The receptors come from a young woman in good health.

V is TRBV7-9 and J is TRBJ2-7; 13 bases align to TRBD2. The V segment lost 5 bases and the J segment 6 bases; nucleotides outside the gene matches: 4. The CDR3 totals 14 residues. Germline loops: CDR1 SEHNR, CDR2 FQNEAQ (reference sequence). CDR3 protein: CASSQGTSGIEQYF. The CDR3, as DNA: TGTGCCAGCAGCCAGGGGACTAGCGGGATCGAGCAGTACTTC.

The chain uses TRBV29-1 and TRBJ1-1, with TRBD1 matching over 7 bases. The CDR3 runs 13 residues. Germline CDR1 reads SQVTM; CDR2 reads ANQGSEA. V shed 6 bases and J 0 bases; nucleotides not matched to a gene: 4. CDR3 protein: CSVRQGLNTEAFF. The CDR3 region has the DNA TGCAGCGTCCGACAGGGATTGAACACTGAAGCTTTCTTT.

This rearrangement joins TRBV7-6 to TRBJ2-5; no clear D. The CDR3 is made up of 16 amino acids. In germline, CDR1 is SGHVS, CDR2 FNYEAQ. V was clipped by 2 bases and J by 2 bases, with 15 bases between them. Here the CDR3 reads CASSLKGGWRQETQYF. CDR3 sequence (DNA): TGTGCCAGCAGCTTAAAAGGCGGATGGCGACAAGAGACCCAGTACTTC.

This chain connects TRBV29-1 to TRBJ2-3, with 7 bases that match TRBD1. Germline CDR1 is SQVTM and CDR2 is ANQGSEA. J was trimmed by 6 bases and V by 6 bases; bases with no gene match: 6. The CDR3 totals 12 residues. The CDR3 coding sequence is TGCAGCGTGACAGGGTATTCCGATACGCAGTATTTT. Translation: CSVTGYSDTQYF.

The chain uses TRBV5-1 and TRBJ2-6; D gene uncertain. Trimming took off 0 bases at V and 0 bases at J, with 10 bases between the two ends. The CDR3 spans 17 residues. Per the germline V gene, CDR1 is SGHRS and CDR2 is YFSETQ. CDR3 DNA: TGCGCCAGCAGCTTGGTCGCGGTGAACTCTGGGGCCAACGTCCTGACTTTC. Translated, it gives CASSLVAVNSGANVLTF.

This clone appeared a single time. The chain has TRBV5-1 and TRBJ2-1; TRBD2 is a possible D gene (5 bases). This CDR3 spans 14 amino acids. CDR1 and CDR2 (germline): SGHRS, YFSETQ. Trimming shortened V by 1 base and J by 3 bases, and 8 bases separated the two germline ends. For the CDR3, the DNA is TGCGCCAGCAGCTTGTACGGAGGCTACAATGAGCAGTTCTTC. It specifies CASSLYGGYNEQFF.

A few counts support this clone. The rearrangement links TRBV11-2 to TRBJ2-7, with a possible D match to TRBD1 (6 bases). Germline assignment: CDR1 SGHAT and CDR2 FQNNGV. Trimming took 5 bases from V and 4 from J, leaving 12 bases between them. The CDR3 is 13 amino acids. The CDR3 reads CASSNQGSYEQYF. For the CDR3, the DNA is TGTGCCAGCAGCAACCAGGGGTCGTACGAGCAGTACTTC.

For this clone: A much larger clone lies a single base off, so this may be a read error. This chain joins TRBV5-4 and TRBJ2-7; 9 bases agree with TRBD2. From germline, CDR1 is SGHNT and CDR2 YYREEE (reference sequence). With V trimmed by 0 bases and J by 3 bases, 4 bases remained unmatched. CDR3 size: 15 residues. The CDR3 loop is CASSLGSGSLYEQYF. In DNA form, the CDR3 reads TGTGCCAGCAGCTTGGGTAGCGGGAGTCTCTACGAGCAGTACTTC.

This chain connects TRBV6-5 to TRBJ1-2; TRBD1 is a possible D gene (5 bases). V gave up 5 bases and J gave up 8 bases, with 18 bases separating them. There are 14 residues in the CDR3. Germline CDR1 reads MNHEY; CDR2 reads SVGAGI. CDR3: CASSPQGDIEGYTF. The CDR3 DNA is TGTGCCAGCAGTCCGCAGGGTGATATCGAAGGCTACACCTTC.

This clone was observed a single time. The J gene is TRBJ2-5, the V gene TRBV28; possibly TRBD2 for D (5 bases). CDR1 and CDR2 from the germline V gene are MDHEN and SYDVKM. The ends were cut back, 6 bases at V and 4 bases at J, with 18 bases in the middle. This CDR3 contains 15 residues. CDR3 in amino acids: CASSPFRGFGETQYF. DNA of the CDR3: TGTGCCAGCAGCCCTTTTCGGGGATTTGGAGAGACCCAGTACTTC.

V gene TRBV5-4 combines with J gene TRBJ2-1; 8 bases are shared with TRBD2. CDR1 and CDR2 (germline): SGHNT, YYREEE (reference sequence). The CDR3 is 16 residues long. The ends lost 0 bases at V and 4 bases at J; junction bases unmatched: 6. This CDR3 is CASSLDGAGGYNEQFF. The CDR3 DNA follows: TGTGCCAGCAGCTTGGACGGCGCGGGAGGTTACAATGAGCAGTTCTTC.

The CDR3, as DNA: TGTGCCAGCAGCGGACAGGGATTCGGTCAGCCCCAGCATTTT. Amino acids: CASSGQGFGQPQHF. The rearrangement joins TRBV2 to TRBJ1-5; 8 positions agree with TRBD1. With V trimmed by 6 bases and J by 6 bases, 7 bases remained unmatched. This CDR3 has 14 amino acids. Germline V lookup: CDR1 SNHLY, CDR2 FYNNEI.

The chain carries TRBV7-8 and TRBJ2-7; TRBD2 matches 8 bases. Trimming at V came to 5 bases and at J to 3 bases, leaving 9 bases not matched to a gene. Germline CDR1 reads SGHVS; CDR2 reads FQNEAQ. The CDR3 runs to 15 residues. The CDR3 DNA is TGTGCCAGCAGCATGACAAAGCGGGAGTACTACGAGCAGTACTTC. It codes for CASSMTKREYYEQYF.

This sequence joins TRBV11-2 and TRBJ2-1; the D gene is possibly TRBD2 (5 bases). This CDR3 comprises 12 residues. The germline CDR1 and CDR2 sequences are SGHAT and FQNNGV. V was shortened by 0 bases and J by 9 bases, with 6 bases between the two germline ends. The CDR3 region is CASSLDRGEQFF. The CDR3 DNA reads as TGTGCCAGCAGCTTAGATCGGGGTGAGCAGTTCTTC.

Concerning this clone itself: The sample holds other DNA sequences that translate to the same CDR3. DNA for the CDR3: TGTGCCAGCAGCCCTCGGACAGGGCGGGAGACCCAGTACTTC. It yields the protein CASSPRTGRETQYF. The rearrangement joins TRBV14 to TRBJ2-5, with 8 nucleotides matching TRBD1. Germline V gene sequence: CDR1 SGHDN, CDR2 FVKESK. V gave up 4 bases and J gave up 5 bases; unmatched junction bases: 6. The CDR3 consists of 14 residues.

The chain uses TRBV6-4 and TRBJ2-5; D is undetermined. V shed 4 bases and J shed 3 bases, with 6 bases lying between them. Germline-derived CDR1 and CDR2 are MRHNA and SNTAGT. The CDR3 loop spans 12 amino acids. CDR3 DNA: TGTGCCAGCAGTGGACAAAAAGAGACCCAGTACTTC. Its translation is CASSGQKETQYF.

This clone was found many times. The rearrangement uses TRBV2 and TRBJ1-1; D possibly corresponds to TRBD1 (6 bases). The CDR3 length is 11 residues. V lost 6 bases to trimming and J lost 8 bases, with 10 bases between them. Germline V gene sequence: CDR1 SNHLY, CDR2 FYNNEI. The CDR3 DNA reads TGTGCCAGCAGCGCTACAGGGGAAGCTTTCTTT. It yields the protein CASSATGEAFF.

The chain couples TRBV5-1 to TRBJ2-2, with no clear D. V lost 1 base and J 1 base, leaving 8 bases between the germline ends. The CDR3 contains 15 residues. Looked up from germline, CDR1 is SGHRS and CDR2 is YFSETQ. In nucleotides, the CDR3 is TGCGCCAGCAGCTTGCAAGTCTGGAACACCGGGGAGCTGTTTTTT. This translates into CASSLQVWNTGELFF.

The J gene is TRBJ1-1, the V gene TRBV19, with D maybe TRBD1 (6 bases). From germline, CDR1 is LNHDA and CDR2 SQIVND (reference sequence). The ends were cut back, 6 bases at V and 1 base at J, with 15 bases in the middle. CDR3 length: 15 amino acids. The CDR3 loop reads CASRLGTLENTEAFF. For the CDR3, the DNA is TGTGCCAGTAGGCTCGGGACACTAGAGAACACTGAAGCTTTCTTT.

This clone has just a few counts. The chain joins TRBV5-1 to TRBJ1-5; 7 bases match TRBD1. Germline V lookup: CDR1 SGHRS, CDR2 YFSETQ. The J segment lost 6 bases and the V segment lost 0 bases, leaving 6 bases of the junction unmatched. The CDR3 is made up of 15 amino acids. CDR3 in amino acids: CASSLDGTVGQPQHF. The CDR3 nucleotides are TGCGCCAGCAGCTTGGACGGGACAGTCGGTCAGCCCCAGCATTTT.

This rearrangement joins TRBV5-1 to TRBJ1-4; weak D call: TRBD1 (5 bases). The CDR3 has 15 amino acids. V shed 5 bases and J shed 0 bases, with 11 bases lying between them. Per germline, CDR1 SGHRS and CDR2 YFSETQ. CDR3 nucleotide sequence: TGCGCCAGCAGACTTTCGGGGGCAACTAATGAAAAACTGTTTTTT. The encoded protein is CASRLSGATNEKLFF.

The chain joins TRBV4-1 to TRBJ1-3; the match to TRBD1 covers 8 bases. Germline loops: CDR1 MGHRA, CDR2 YSYEKL. The CDR3 has 15 residues. The trim removed 4 bases at V and 3 bases at J, leaving 5 bases unmatched. In DNA, the CDR3 is TGCGCCAGCAGCCCCACCGGGACAGGTGGAAACACCATATATTTT. It is translated as CASSPTGTGGNTIYF.

The chain employs TRBV7-2 and TRBJ1-4; 8 positions agree with TRBD1. Germline trimming cut 1 base from V and 6 bases from J; bases unmatched to any gene: 4. This CDR3 contains 15 residues. The germline V gene has CDR1 SGHTA and CDR2 FQGNSA. The CDR3 loop is CASSLGQGAYEKLFF. DNA for the CDR3: TGTGCCAGCAGCTTAGGCCAGGGGGCGTATGAAAAACTGTTTTTT.

J is TRBJ1-2 and V is TRBV9; D is unclear. Trimming shortened V by 1 base and J by 7 bases, and 14 bases separated the two germline ends. CDR1 SGDLS and CDR2 YYNGEE come from the germline V gene. The CDR3 has 14 residues. The CDR3: CASSVLSGSFGYTF. The CDR3 region has the DNA TGTGCCAGCAGCGTACTATCAGGTTCGTTTGGCTACACCTTC. Together with reference TRBV9 and TRBJ1-2, the CDR3 gives the full variable domain: DSGVTQTPKHLITATGQRVTLRCSPRSGDLSVYWYQQSLDQGLQFLIQYYNGEERAKGNILERFSAQQFPDLHSELNLSSLELGDSALYFCASSVLSGSFGYTFGSGTRLTVV.

Only a few counts were recorded for this clone. The rearrangement uses TRBV5-1 and TRBJ2-5, with D possibly being TRBD2 (6 bases). The V gene's germline CDR1 is SGHRS and CDR2 YFSETQ. The V end was cut by 4 bases, the J end by 5 bases, with 12 bases between. There are 13 residues in the CDR3. The CDR3 sequence is CASSGPEGETQYF. Here the CDR3 DNA reads TGCGCCAGCAGCGGACCGGAGGGGGAGACCCAGTACTTC.

This clone was observed a few times. The chain employs TRBV25-1 and TRBJ2-1; D uncertain. Germline V CDR1 and CDR2: MGHDK, SYGVNS. The CDR3 is 13 amino acids. V was clipped by 5 bases and J by 4 bases, with 9 bases between them. The DNA for the CDR3 is TGTGCCAGCAGTCCTGAGGCTTACAATGAGCAGTTCTTC. It codes for CASSPEAYNEQFF.

J is TRBJ1-4 and V is TRBV11-2; possibly TRBD1 for D (5 bases). The length of the CDR3 is 15 residues. The germline CDR1 and CDR2 sequences are SGHAT and FQNNGV. V lost 2 bases to trimming and J lost 1 base, with 8 bases between them. The CDR3 region has the DNA TGTGCCAGCAGCTTATCGGGGGTAACTAATGAAAAACTGTTTTTT. It translates to CASSLSGVTNEKLFF.

V usage is TRBV6-5 and J usage is TRBJ1-1; D might be TRBD1 (5 bases). The CDR3 spans 14 residues. V was shortened by 0 bases and J by 7 bases, with 12 bases between the two germline ends. Germline V gene lookup returns CDR1 MNHEY and CDR2 SVGAGI. Here the CDR3 DNA reads TGTGCCAGCAGTTACTCGGGACGGAACTTTGAAGCTTTCTTT. Translated: CASSYSGRNFEAFF.

The rearrangement uses TRBV5-1 and TRBJ2-1; TRBD2 aligns across 8 bases. The J segment lost 8 bases and the V segment lost 6 bases, leaving 13 bases of the junction unmatched. The CDR3 runs to 15 residues. In germline, CDR1 is SGHRS, CDR2 YFSETQ. Here the CDR3 reads CASTPRGLGPDEQFF. The CDR3 nucleotides are TGCGCCAGCACCCCTCGGGGACTAGGTCCCGATGAGCAGTTCTTC.

The table lists this clone with a few counts. The rearrangement uses TRBV30 and TRBJ1-1; no firm D call. The CDR3 has 12 amino acids. Deletions cut 4 bases from V and 8 bases from J, with 14 bases between. Germline CDR1 and CDR2: GTSNPN and SVGIG (reference sequence). CDR3 sequence reads: CAWTSLPFEAFF. In DNA, the CDR3 is TGTGCCTGGACGAGTCTCCCGTTCGAAGCTTTCTTT.

This clone was seen more than once but under ten times. The chain is built from TRBV6-4 and TRBJ1-1; D unresolved. There are 12 residues in the CDR3. V lost 2 bases and J 1 base, leaving 2 bases between the germline ends. Per the germline V gene, CDR1 is MRHNA and CDR2 is SNTAGT. The CDR3 reads CASSDENTEAFF. The CDR3 DNA reads as TGTGCCAGCAGTGACGAGAACACTGAAGCTTTCTTT.

This clone has more than one count but fewer than ten. V is TRBV6-4 and J is TRBJ2-3; D might be TRBD2 (5 bases). V gave up 4 bases and J gave up 7 bases, with 18 bases separating them. The germline V gene has CDR1 MRHNA and CDR2 SNTAGT. This CDR3 region has 15 residues. The CDR3 is CASSVGVDTGNTQYF. The CDR3 bases are TGTGCCAGCAGTGTGGGAGTTGACACTGGAAATACGCAGTATTTT.